Included here is one T cell receptor (beta chain) sequence, with context. Its specificity is not known. The PCR employed 60 Vbeta primers together with 13 Jbeta primers. Assay: immunoSEQ multiplex PCR; the TCRdb copy retains only in-frame clones and omits some. The sample lists under 250,000 clones, roughly 79% occurring once. This specimen comes from a study of cytomegalovirus exposure and HLA in healthy donors. General observations from the study: Donor immune exposure was known only as CMV serostatus.

This CDR3 region has 14 residues. Germline loops: CDR1 MNHEY, CDR2 SVGAGI. V was pared by 2 bases and J by 5 bases, with 10 bases between. Input material: PBMCs. The V call is TRBV6-5, the J call TRBJ2-1; D gene unclear. The origin of this receptor is a male donor in good health and CMV-seronegative. The CDR3, as DNA: TGTGCCAGCAGTTACGACTCCGGTGACAATGAGCAGTTCTTC. It yields the protein CASSYDSGDNEQFF.